The T cell receptor (beta chain) described here comes from a study of blood T cells in healthy people across ages. This clonotype was seen ten or more times. Its antigen is still unknown. A second roughly 6 to 12 cycle PCR used barcoded and J-beta primers. A template-switch adaptor with 12 random nucleotides tagged each cDNA molecule. TCRdb processed the 5' RACE reads anew with MiXCR; each CDR3 protein has one entry. This table holds hundreds of thousands of distinct CDR3 sequences, more than 45% found once. Trimming removed 5 bases from V and 0 bases from J; junction bases left unmatched: 7. The CDR3 runs 17 residues. Germline CDR1 SGHTA, CDR2 FQGTGA. Study outcomes and limitations: The lack of PBMC sorting stopped any conclusive naive versus antigen-experienced comparison.

This chain connects TRBV7-3 to TRBJ2-1, with 10 bases fitting TRBD2. The receptor was derived from a woman older than 75 in good health. The specimen sequenced was blood. CDR3 DNA sequence: TGTGCCAGCAGCAAGAATAGCGGGGGGAGCTCCTACAATGAGCAGTTCTTC. Translation: CASSKNSGGSSYNEQFF.